A selection of T cell receptor beta chains follows, all from one sample in a study of blood T cells in healthy people across ages. TCRdb reprocessed the 5' RACE reads with MiXCR, giving one entry per CDR3 protein. In the table there are hundreds of thousands of distinct CDR3 sequences, roughly 20% of which are singletons. The sequenced sample consisted of blood. The receptors were sampled from a man in his 70s in good health. The CDR3 runs from the conserved cysteine through the conserved F or W. D genes are given only for firm matches. The size of a clone is reported for some rows only, either as once, few or many, or as a class for expanded clones.

TGTGCCAGCAGTGTGTCAGGTTACGAGCAGTACTTC,CASSVSGYEQYF,.,TRBJ2-7,TRBV2,.
TGTGCCACCCGCCTGGACATGAGCTCCTACGAGCAGTACTTC,CATRLDMSSYEQYF,few,TRBJ2-7,TRBV15,.
TGTGCCAGCAGCCCGCCGGGCGGGAGCTACAATGAGCAGTTCTTC,CASSPPGGSYNEQFF,many,TRBJ2-1,TRBV28,TRBD2
TGCAGCGTTGGGGACACTCCCAATGAGCAGTTCTTC,CSVGDTPNEQFF,few,TRBJ2-1,TRBV29-1,.
TGCAGCGTGACCCCTCTAGTTCGGAACACAGATACGCAGTATTTT,CSVTPLVRNTDTQYF,.,TRBJ2-3,TRBV29-1,.
TGCAGTGCTAGAGATCAGGAGGTGGGGGAGACCCAGTACTTC,CSARDQEVGETQYF,.,TRBJ2-5,TRBV20-1,.
TGCAGCGCCGACAGGGGGGATGAAAAACTGTTTTTT,CSADRGDEKLFF,few,TRBJ1-4,TRBV29-1,TRBD1
TGTGCCAGCAAGCCCCAACGGGGGAGGTGGACTGAAGCTTTCTTT,CASKPQRGRWTEAFF,.,TRBJ1-1,TRBV12-3/TRBV12-4,.
TGTGCCTGGGGTTCCGGAGGGACAGCTACAACTAATGAAAAACTGTTTTTT,CAWGSGGTATTNEKLFF,few,TRBJ1-4,TRBV30,TRBD1
TGCAGTGCTAGAGATCGGGGGCGGGCAGGGGATGAAGCTTTCTTT,CSARDRGRAGDEAFF,few,TRBJ1-1,TRBV20-1,.
TGTGCCAGCAGCGGGACGGACAACTACGAGCAGTACTTC,CASSGTDNYEQYF,few,TRBJ2-7,TRBV7-9,.
TGTGCCAGCAGTTTACTAGCGGGAGAACTCGTGGGAAACAATGAGCAGTTCTTC,CASSLLAGELVGNNEQFF,few,TRBJ2-1,TRBV27,TRBD2
TGTGCCAGCAGCCAAGACAGTGAAGCTTTCTTT,CASSQDSEAFF,few,TRBJ1-1,TRBV3-1,.
TGTGCCAGCATCAGGGACGGCTCCTACGAGCAGTACTTC,CASIRDGSYEQYF,few,TRBJ2-7,TRBV7-8,.
TGTGCCAGCAGTTACTCGAATTGGGGGGGGAAAGACCACAGGGGTTCTCTCTACGAGCAGTACTTC,CASSYSNWGGKDHRGSLYEQYF,.,TRBJ2-7,TRBV6-2/TRBV6-3,.
TGTGCCAGCAGGGTTGGACTAGCGGAGGAGCAGTACTTC,CASRVGLAEEQYF,many,TRBJ2-7,TRBV6-5,TRBD2
TGTGCCAGCAGCTTGTATGAGACTAGCGGCACAGATACGCAGTATTTT,CASSLYETSGTDTQYF,.,TRBJ2-3,TRBV5-6,TRBD2
TGTGCCAGCAGCTTAGGACAGTCCTACAATGAGCAGTTCTTC,CASSLGQSYNEQFF,many,TRBJ2-1,TRBV7-2,.
TGTGCCAGCAGTTTAATGCAGGGGGCTCATTATGGCTACACCTTC,CASSLMQGAHYGYTF,.,TRBJ1-2,TRBV28,TRBD1
TGTGCCAGCAGCTCGGACACCTCCTACGAGCAGTACTTC,CASSSDTSYEQYF,few,TRBJ2-7,TRBV7-9,.
TGCGCCAGCAGCCACGGAGCCAGGGAATCCTACGAGCAGTACTTC,CASSHGARESYEQYF,few,TRBJ2-7,TRBV5-1,.
TGTGCCAGCAGCCTAGGGACAGGGGACAACGAGCAGTACTTC,CASSLGTGDNEQYF,few,TRBJ2-7,TRBV7-9,TRBD1
TGTGCCACCAGCAGACAAGAGACCCAGTACTTC,CATSRQETQYF,.,TRBJ2-5,TRBV15,.
TGTGCCAGCAGTTTATACTCCAGGGGGCTTGGCACCGGGGAGCTGTTTTTT,CASSLYSRGLGTGELFF,few,TRBJ2-2,TRBV27,TRBD1
TGCAGTGCTGGCATGACAGTGGTCGAGGAGACCCAGTACTTC,CSAGMTVVEETQYF,.,TRBJ2-5,TRBV20-1,.